This T cell receptor beta chain stems from a study of T cells in Graves' hyperthyroidism and ophthalmopathy. The CDR3 sequence is 12 residues long. V shed 7 bases, J shed 1 base, and the junction held 4 bases outside the gene matches. Germline lookup yields CDR1 SQVTM and CDR2 ANQGSEA. What was amplified from RNA transcripts were TCR beta CDR3 regions. TCR CDR3 regions were first amplified by RT-PCR with HTBI primers. TCRdb re-called the multiplex PCR reads through MiXCR, storing one row per CDR3 protein. The repertoire holds roughly 500,000 distinct CDR3 sequences, roughly 45% seen once, with about 40% in the top ten. Study-wide points: Separating ophthalmopathy from stable hyperthyroidism was achieved by a 13 V-J model. Researchers found most expanded thyroid clonotypes above 0.001 in blood as well.

Patients were excluded for uncontrolled infection, other autoimmune disease, pregnancy or lactation. Notes on this clonotype: Antigen unknown.

This clonotype was obtained from an adult woman with Graves' disease, either hyperthyroidism or ophthalmopathy (not recorded which). Source material: peripheral blood or thyroid tissue (not recorded which). The chain recombines TRBV29-1 with TRBJ2-7; 7 positions agree with TRBD2. In DNA form, the CDR3 reads TGCAGCGAAGAGCGGGGTTCCTACGAGCAGTACTTC. It translates to CSEERGSYEQYF.